This is a list of T cell receptor beta chains from one sample in a study of beta chain features in type 1 diabetes. TCRdb's table, derived via immunoSEQ multiplex PCR, lists solely in-frame clones and lacks some. The sample yields more than 95,000 clones, roughly 17% seen once. Sequenced sample: central memory CD4+ T cells from blood. The receptor set was obtained from a young man with type 1 diabetes. CDR3s include the opening cysteine and the closing phenylalanine or tryptophan. A D gene is named only where the DNA matches it firmly. Clone sizes are given selectively: once, few, many, or a class where the clone is expanded.

CDR3 DNA: TGTGCCAGCAGTGAAGCTAGTTCCCTGCCCCAGCATTTT; CDR3 protein: CASSEASSLPQHF; J gene: TRBJ1-5; V gene: TRBV2; clone size: .; D gene: .
CDR3 DNA: TGCGCCAGCAGTCCCTCAGCGGGCGCAGGCTCCTACGAGCAGTACTTC; CDR3 protein: CASSPSAGAGSYEQYF; J gene: TRBJ2-7; V gene: TRBV5-1; clone size: .; D gene: .
CDR3 DNA: TGCAGCGTTGAAGCCAGGGGCCTTAACTATGGCTACACCTTC; CDR3 protein: CSVEARGLNYGYTF; J gene: TRBJ1-2; V gene: TRBV29-1; clone size: .; D gene: .
CDR3 DNA: TGCGCCAGCAGCTCCCCGACAGGGTACAAAGGGGATACGCAGTATTTT; CDR3 protein: CASSSPTGYKGDTQYF; J gene: TRBJ2-3; V gene: TRBV5-1; clone size: .; D gene: TRBD1
CDR3 DNA: TGTGCCAGCAGCCCACAGTGGGGCTCCTACAATGAGCAGTTCTTC; CDR3 protein: CASSPQWGSYNEQFF; J gene: TRBJ2-1; V gene: TRBV9; clone size: .; D gene: .
CDR3 DNA: TGCAGCGTAAAGTTACAGGGGGGATTTACCCAGCATTTT; CDR3 protein: CSVKLQGGFTQHF; J gene: TRBJ1-5; V gene: TRBV29-1; clone size: few; D gene: TRBD1
CDR3 DNA: TGCGCCAGCAGATTAGCGGGGAGCACAGATACGCAGTATTTT; CDR3 protein: CASRLAGSTDTQYF; J gene: TRBJ2-3; V gene: TRBV10-2; clone size: .; D gene: TRBD2
CDR3 DNA: TGTGCCACCCCCAGGGAGCGGGGCTCCTACAATGAGCAGTTCTTC; CDR3 protein: CATPRERGSYNEQFF; J gene: TRBJ2-1; V gene: TRBV2; clone size: few; D gene: TRBD2
CDR3 DNA: TGCAGCGTTCCCCGCGATCGAGGGAGTGAAAAACTGTTTTTT; CDR3 protein: CSVPRDRGSEKLFF; J gene: TRBJ1-4; V gene: TRBV29-1; clone size: .; D gene: .
CDR3 DNA: TGCAGCGTGTCTCACCAGCCCTACGAGCAGTACTTC; CDR3 protein: CSVSHQPYEQYF; J gene: TRBJ2-7; V gene: TRBV29-1; clone size: few; D gene: .
CDR3 DNA: TGTGCCAGCAACCCGAGCACAGATACGCAGTATTTT; CDR3 protein: CASNPSTDTQYF; J gene: TRBJ2-3; V gene: TRBV7-9; clone size: few; D gene: .
CDR3 DNA: TGTGCCAGCAGCCCGCTGGGCGGGTCGGGAAATACGCAGTATTTT; CDR3 protein: CASSPLGGSGNTQYF; J gene: TRBJ2-3; V gene: TRBV14; clone size: .; D gene: .
CDR3 DNA: TGTGCCAGCAGCTTAGAGTCCAGTACCTCTGGAAACACCATATATTTT; CDR3 protein: CASSLESSTSGNTIYF; J gene: TRBJ1-3; V gene: TRBV7-6; clone size: few; D gene: .
CDR3 DNA: TGTGCCAGCAGCTTCAATCTAGCGGGATTCGAGCAGTACTTC; CDR3 protein: CASSFNLAGFEQYF; J gene: TRBJ2-7; V gene: TRBV5-6; clone size: few; D gene: TRBD2
CDR3 DNA: TGTGCCAGCAGCTCACCGGGACAGGGTGGGGGGACTGAAGCTTTCTTT; CDR3 protein: CASSSPGQGGGTEAFF; J gene: TRBJ1-1; V gene: TRBV5-4; clone size: many; D gene: TRBD1
CDR3 DNA: TGTGCCAGCAGCCGAGGGAACTATGGCTACACCTTC; CDR3 protein: CASSRGNYGYTF; J gene: TRBJ1-2; V gene: TRBV28; clone size: few; D gene: .
CDR3 DNA: TGTGCCAGCTCACCAAGGGAAGAGACCCAGTACTTC; CDR3 protein: CASSPREETQYF; J gene: TRBJ2-5; V gene: TRBV18; clone size: few; D gene: .
CDR3 DNA: TGTGCCAGCAGCTTAGCGCGGGGGACAACTTACAATGAGCAGTTCTTC; CDR3 protein: CASSLARGTTYNEQFF; J gene: TRBJ2-1; V gene: TRBV7-6; clone size: .; D gene: .
CDR3 DNA: TGTGCCAGCAGCTCTGGACAACTCGGGGCCAACGTCCTGACTTTC; CDR3 protein: CASSSGQLGANVLTF; J gene: TRBJ2-6; V gene: TRBV7-9; clone size: many; D gene: .
CDR3 DNA: TGTGCCAGCAGCTACGAACCGGGGCCATTTGAGTACTTC; CDR3 protein: CASSYEPGPFEYF; J gene: TRBJ2-7; V gene: TRBV28; clone size: .; D gene: .
CDR3 DNA: TGTGCCTGGAGTGTACTGGGAACGTACCAAGAGACCCAGTACTTC; CDR3 protein: CAWSVLGTYQETQYF; J gene: TRBJ2-5; V gene: TRBV30; clone size: .; D gene: .
CDR3 DNA: TGTGCCAGCAGCGAGGTACCGGGGAATCAGCCCCAGCATTTT; CDR3 protein: CASSEVPGNQPQHF; J gene: TRBJ1-5; V gene: TRBV7-2; clone size: .; D gene: .
CDR3 DNA: TGTGCCAGCACCCGGAGTACCTCCGGGGAAAAACTGTTTTTT; CDR3 protein: CASTRSTSGEKLFF; J gene: TRBJ1-4; V gene: TRBV9; clone size: .; D gene: .
CDR3 DNA: TGCAGCGCCGGGACAGGGGTCCACGAGCAGTACTTC; CDR3 protein: CSAGTGVHEQYF; J gene: TRBJ2-7; V gene: TRBV29-1; clone size: .; D gene: TRBD1
CDR3 DNA: TGTGCCAGCAGTTCCTACAGGGGGTACGATGAAAAACTGTTTTTT; CDR3 protein: CASSSYRGYDEKLFF; J gene: TRBJ1-4; V gene: TRBV25-1; clone size: few; D gene: TRBD1
CDR3 DNA: TGTGCCAGCAGGGCGCGGAGGGGTACCGGGGAGCTGTTTTTT; CDR3 protein: CASRARRGTGELFF; J gene: TRBJ2-2; V gene: TRBV6-5; clone size: .; D gene: .
CDR3 DNA: TGTGCCAGAGACGGTACTGGGGCCAACGTCCTGACTTTC; CDR3 protein: CARDGTGANVLTF; J gene: TRBJ2-6; V gene: TRBV2; clone size: many; D gene: .
CDR3 DNA: TGTGCCAGCAGCTTAGGTCTCTTTTCCTACGAGCAGTACTTC; CDR3 protein: CASSLGLFSYEQYF; J gene: TRBJ2-7; V gene: TRBV7-2; clone size: few; D gene: .
CDR3 DNA: TGTGCCAGCAGCGAGGGTAGCGGGAGATCAGATACGCAGTATTTT; CDR3 protein: CASSEGSGRSDTQYF; J gene: TRBJ2-3; V gene: TRBV7-2; clone size: few; D gene: TRBD2
CDR3 DNA: TGTGCCAGCATCGGAGGGGAGGGTGGAAACATTCAGTACTTC; CDR3 protein: CASIGGEGGNIQYF; J gene: TRBJ2-4; V gene: TRBV28; clone size: .; D gene: TRBD2
CDR3 DNA: TGTGCCAGCAGCTTAGGAGTGCCGGCACTGAACACTGAAGCTTTCTTT; CDR3 protein: CASSLGVPALNTEAFF; J gene: TRBJ1-1; V gene: TRBV7-2; clone size: few; D gene: .
CDR3 DNA: TGTGCCAGCACCATGACAGGGGGTGGGGATGGCTACACCTTC; CDR3 protein: CASTMTGGGDGYTF; J gene: TRBJ1-2; V gene: TRBV6-5; clone size: .; D gene: TRBD1
CDR3 DNA: TGTGCCAGTAGTAGGAACGGACTAGCTCACGGGGAGCTGTTTTTT; CDR3 protein: CASSRNGLAHGELFF; J gene: TRBJ2-2; V gene: TRBV19; clone size: .; D gene: TRBD2
CDR3 DNA: TGTGCCTGGGGGCAAGCGGTCACAGATACGCAGTATTTT; CDR3 protein: CAWGQAVTDTQYF; J gene: TRBJ2-3; V gene: TRBV30; clone size: few; D gene: .
CDR3 DNA: TGTGCCAGCAGCCCCTCGGGAGAGACCCAGTACTTC; CDR3 protein: CASSPSGETQYF; J gene: TRBJ2-5; V gene: TRBV7-2; clone size: .; D gene: .
CDR3 DNA: TGCGCCAGCAGCCTAACCGGGGACAGGGGCATTTCAGAAGCTTTCTTT; CDR3 protein: CASSLTGDRGISEAFF; J gene: TRBJ1-1; V gene: TRBV5-1; clone size: .; D gene: TRBD1
CDR3 DNA: TGCAGCGTTGAAGGTAGGACTAGCGGAGAAGAGACCCAGTACTTC; CDR3 protein: CSVEGRTSGEETQYF; J gene: TRBJ2-5; V gene: TRBV29-1; clone size: .; D gene: TRBD2
CDR3 DNA: TGTGCCAGCAGCGTAGGGGGTAGCGGACAAGAGACCCAGTACTTC; CDR3 protein: CASSVGGSGQETQYF; J gene: TRBJ2-5; V gene: TRBV9; clone size: few; D gene: .
CDR3 DNA: TGTGCCAGCAGCCGGGGGGGGACAGGGCAGTTCTTC; CDR3 protein: CASSRGGTGQFF; J gene: TRBJ2-1; V gene: TRBV14; clone size: few; D gene: .
CDR3 DNA: TGTGCCAGCAGGCTGGAGCATCAACTCGAGACCCAGTACTTC; CDR3 protein: CASRLEHQLETQYF; J gene: TRBJ2-5; V gene: TRBV6-1; clone size: few; D gene: .
CDR3 DNA: TGTGCCAGCAGCCCTCCCGGGGACAGGGGGAATCAGCCCCAGCATTTT; CDR3 protein: CASSPPGDRGNQPQHF; J gene: TRBJ1-5; V gene: TRBV14; clone size: .; D gene: TRBD1
CDR3 DNA: TGCAGCGTTGGCAGGGAGGATGAAAAACTGTTTTTT; CDR3 protein: CSVGREDEKLFF; J gene: TRBJ1-4; V gene: TRBV29-1; clone size: .; D gene: .
CDR3 DNA: TGTGCCAGCAGTTACTCTGAGGGGCGACAGTACTTC; CDR3 protein: CASSYSEGRQYF; J gene: TRBJ2-4; V gene: TRBV6-6; clone size: once; D gene: .
CDR3 DNA: TGTGCCAGCAGCTTGGACAGCAATGAGCAGTTCTTC; CDR3 protein: CASSLDSNEQFF; J gene: TRBJ2-1; V gene: TRBV5-4; clone size: few; D gene: .
CDR3 DNA: TGCGCCAGCAGCTTGGCCGGGGCCAGGCAGGGCATGAGTTCACCCCTCCACTTT; CDR3 protein: CASSLAGARQGMSSPLHF; J gene: TRBJ1-6; V gene: TRBV5-1; clone size: .; D gene: .
CDR3 DNA: TGTGCCAGCAATAGACAGGTCCCCGGGGAGCTGTTTTTT; CDR3 protein: CASNRQVPGELFF; J gene: TRBJ2-2; V gene: TRBV2; clone size: few; D gene: .
CDR3 DNA: TGCAGCGTGACTCAGGGACTAGCGTACACAGATACGCAGTATTTT; CDR3 protein: CSVTQGLAYTDTQYF; J gene: TRBJ2-3; V gene: TRBV29-1; clone size: few; D gene: TRBD2
CDR3 DNA: TGTGCCAGCTCCCCCACAGGGGGTGGAATGAACACTGAAGCTTTCTTT; CDR3 protein: CASSPTGGGMNTEAFF; J gene: TRBJ1-1; V gene: TRBV18; clone size: many; D gene: TRBD1
CDR3 DNA: TGTGCCTGGAGTGTACAGGGGGGAGACCAGCATTTT; CDR3 protein: CAWSVQGGDQHF; J gene: TRBJ1-5; V gene: TRBV30; clone size: .; D gene: TRBD1
CDR3 DNA: TGTGCCAGCGGATCCGGGACAGGGTACGAGCAGTACTTC; CDR3 protein: CASGSGTGYEQYF; J gene: TRBJ2-7; V gene: TRBV5-6; clone size: few; D gene: TRBD1
CDR3 DNA: TGTGCCAGCAGTCGAACAGCTAACTATGGCTACACCTTC; CDR3 protein: CASSRTANYGYTF; J gene: TRBJ1-2; V gene: TRBV28; clone size: many; D gene: .
CDR3 DNA: TGCGCCAGCAGCCGATTAGGACAGCTCCAAGAGACCCAGTACTTC; CDR3 protein: CASSRLGQLQETQYF; J gene: TRBJ2-5; V gene: TRBV5-1; clone size: few; D gene: .
CDR3 DNA: TGTGCCAGCAGCTTAAACTTAGATCAGCCCCAGCATTTT; CDR3 protein: CASSLNLDQPQHF; J gene: TRBJ1-5; V gene: TRBV7-6; clone size: .; D gene: .
CDR3 DNA: TGTGCCAGCACAGCGGGACAGCTTAATGAAAAACTGTTTTTT; CDR3 protein: CASTAGQLNEKLFF; J gene: TRBJ1-4; V gene: TRBV6-1; clone size: few; D gene: TRBD1
CDR3 DNA: TGTGCCAGCAGCCTGTCCCGGGAGCAGTACTTC; CDR3 protein: CASSLSREQYF; J gene: TRBJ2-7; V gene: TRBV14; clone size: few; D gene: .
CDR3 DNA: TGTGCCAGCAGCTCAGGACCGTGGTCAGAAGCTTTCTTT; CDR3 protein: CASSSGPWSEAFF; J gene: TRBJ1-1; V gene: TRBV7-9; clone size: few; D gene: .
CDR3 DNA: TGTGCCTGGAGAGCGGGAGGGCTGATCACAGATACGCAGTATTTT; CDR3 protein: CAWRAGGLITDTQYF; J gene: TRBJ2-3; V gene: TRBV30; clone size: few; D gene: TRBD2
CDR3 DNA: TGTGCCAGCAGGATTAGAGGGAGTGACGATGAGCAGTTCTTC; CDR3 protein: CASRIRGSDDEQFF; J gene: TRBJ2-1; V gene: TRBV2; clone size: few; D gene: .
CDR3 DNA: TGTGCCAGCAGCTTCCGGACTAGCGACCAAGAGACCCAGTACTTC; CDR3 protein: CASSFRTSDQETQYF; J gene: TRBJ2-5; V gene: TRBV11-2; clone size: many; D gene: TRBD2
CDR3 DNA: TGCAGTGCTGGGGGGGATGAGCAGTTCTTC; CDR3 protein: CSAGGDEQFF; J gene: TRBJ2-1; V gene: TRBV20-1; clone size: .; D gene: TRBD2